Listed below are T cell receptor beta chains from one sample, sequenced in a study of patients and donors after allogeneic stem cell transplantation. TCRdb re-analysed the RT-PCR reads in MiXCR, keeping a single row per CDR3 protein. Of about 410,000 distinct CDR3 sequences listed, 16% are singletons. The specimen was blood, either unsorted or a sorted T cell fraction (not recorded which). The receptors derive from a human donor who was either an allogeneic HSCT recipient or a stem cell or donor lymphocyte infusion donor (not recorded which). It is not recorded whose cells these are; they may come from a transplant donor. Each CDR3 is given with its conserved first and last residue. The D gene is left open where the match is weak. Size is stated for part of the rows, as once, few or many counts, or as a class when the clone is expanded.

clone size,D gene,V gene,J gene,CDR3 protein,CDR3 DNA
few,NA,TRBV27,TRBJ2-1,CASRGSGLSSYNEQFF,TGTGCCAGCAGGGGGAGCGGTCTTAGCTCCTACAATGAGCAGTTCTTC
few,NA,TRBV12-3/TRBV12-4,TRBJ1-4,CASTSGRSEKLFF,TGTGCCAGCACCTCAGGGAGGAGTGAAAAACTGTTTTTT
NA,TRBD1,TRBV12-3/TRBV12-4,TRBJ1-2,CASSLVRPDRGYGYTF,TGTGCCAGCAGTTTAGTACGTCCGGACAGGGGGTATGGCTACACCTTC
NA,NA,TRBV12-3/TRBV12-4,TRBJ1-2,CASSVSPHYGYTF,TGTGCCAGCAGTGTTAGTCCCCACTATGGCTACACCTTC
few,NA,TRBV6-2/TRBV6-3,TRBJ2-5,CASSPGTQTQYF,TGTGCCAGCAGTCCAGGGACCCAGACCCAGTACTTC
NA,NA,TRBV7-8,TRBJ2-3,CASSSRSNTQYF,TGTGCCAGCAGCTCTCGGTCGAATACGCAGTATTTT
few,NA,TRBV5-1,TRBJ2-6,CASSLVGVRGNSGANVLTF,TGCGCCAGCAGCTTGGTCGGCGTCAGGGGTAACTCTGGGGCCAACGTCCTGACTTTC
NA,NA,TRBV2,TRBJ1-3,CASRHRALSGNTIYF,TGTGCCAGCAGGCACAGGGCTCTCTCTGGAAACACCATATATTTT
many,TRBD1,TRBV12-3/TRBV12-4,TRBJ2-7,CASSLGRGFYEQYF,TGTGCCAGCAGTTTAGGCAGGGGGTTCTACGAGCAGTACTTC
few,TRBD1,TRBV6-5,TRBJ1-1,CASSYSRVRDREHTEAFF,TGTGCCAGCAGTTACTCGAGGGTGAGGGACAGGGAACACACTGAAGCTTTCTTT
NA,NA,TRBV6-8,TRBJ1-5,CASSYDISNQPQHF,TGTGCCAGCAGTTACGACATTAGCAATCAGCCCCAGCATTTT
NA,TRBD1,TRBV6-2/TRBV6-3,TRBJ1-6,CASSYGQGASSSPLHF,TGTGCCAGCAGTTACGGTCAGGGGGCGTCTAGTTCACCCCTCCACTTT
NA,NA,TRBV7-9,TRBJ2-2,CASRPTAGTGELFF,TGTGCCAGCAGACCAACCGCGGGCACCGGGGAGCTGTTTTTT
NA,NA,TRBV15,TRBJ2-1,CATSRDLDSYNEQFF,TGTGCCACCAGCAGAGATCTAGACTCCTACAATGAGCAGTTCTTC
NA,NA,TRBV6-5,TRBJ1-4,CASSYRATNEKLFF,TGTGCCAGCAGTTACCGAGCAACTAATGAAAAACTGTTTTTT
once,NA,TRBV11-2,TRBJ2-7,CASSSPRGPTEQYF,TGTGCCAGCAGCTCCCCCCGGGGACCCACCGAGCAGTACTTC
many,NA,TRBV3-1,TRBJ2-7,CASSQIRHHEQYF,TGTGCCAGCAGCCAAATCAGGCATCACGAGCAGTACTTC
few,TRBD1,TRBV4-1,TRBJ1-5,CASSHPGQGIQPQHF,TGCGCCAGCAGCCACCCCGGACAGGGGATTCAGCCCCAGCATTTT
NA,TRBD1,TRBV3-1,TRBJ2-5,CASSPTGKKETQYF,TGTGCCAGCAGCCCGACAGGGAAAAAAGAGACCCAGTACTTC
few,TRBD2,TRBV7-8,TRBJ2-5,CASRVTSGSGETQYF,TGTGCCAGCAGGGTGACTAGCGGGAGCGGTGAGACCCAGTACTTC
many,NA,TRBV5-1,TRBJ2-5,CASSLVGAEETQYF,TGCGCCAGCAGCTTGGTGGGGGCGGAGGAGACCCAGTACTTC
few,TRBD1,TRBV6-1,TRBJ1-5,CASSRQTGGFSQHF,TGTGCCAGCAGTCGTCAGACAGGGGGTTTTTCACAGCATTTT
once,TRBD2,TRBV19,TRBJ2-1,CASSIPPSGGYNEQFF,TGTGCCAGTAGTATTCCCCCCAGCGGGGGCTACAATGAGCAGTTCTTC
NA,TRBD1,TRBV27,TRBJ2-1,CASSIRDRPYNEQFF,TGTGCCAGCAGTATCCGGGACAGACCCTACAATGAGCAGTTCTTC
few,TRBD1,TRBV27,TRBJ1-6,CASSFSRQGNSPLHF,TGTGCCAGCAGTTTTTCCCGACAGGGAAATTCACCCCTCCACTTT
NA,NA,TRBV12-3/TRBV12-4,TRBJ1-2,CASSPLYRRRGYTF,TGTGCCAGCAGCCCTCTTTACCGACGGCGAGGCTACACCTTC
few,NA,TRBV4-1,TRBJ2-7,CASSQGGVSYEQYF,TGCGCCAGCAGCCAAGGGGGGGTTTCCTACGAGCAGTACTTC
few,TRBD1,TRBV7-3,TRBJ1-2,CASSLGTGSKGYTF,TGTGCCAGCAGCTTAGGGACAGGGAGTAAGGGCTACACCTTC
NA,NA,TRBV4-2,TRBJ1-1,CASSQVHPGQANTEAFF,TGTGCCAGCAGCCAAGTCCACCCGGGGCAGGCGAACACTGAAGCTTTCTTT
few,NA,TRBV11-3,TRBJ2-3,CASSTSWESTDTQYF,TGTGCCAGCAGCACCAGTTGGGAGTCCACAGATACGCAGTATTTT
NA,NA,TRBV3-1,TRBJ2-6,CASSQDWGLSF,TGTGCCAGCAGCCAAGATTGGGGATTGTCTTTC
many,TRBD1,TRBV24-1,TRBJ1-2,CATSDRAGQGFGYTF,TGTGCCACCAGTGATAGGGCGGGACAGGGGTTTGGCTACACCTTC
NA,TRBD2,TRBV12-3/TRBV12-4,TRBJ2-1,CASSPGLTYNEQFF,TGTGCCAGCAGTCCGGGACTAACCTACAATGAGCAGTTCTTC
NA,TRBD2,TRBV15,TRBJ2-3,CATSRPSGRTDTQYF,TGTGCCACCAGCAGACCTAGCGGGAGGACAGATACGCAGTATTTT